This T cell receptor (beta chain) was captured in a study of blood T cell repertoires in COVID-19. Turning to the study itself: T cells, B-cell-depleted T cells, or PBMCs supplied cDNA or gDNA.

The CDR3 totals 15 residues. Looked up from germline, CDR1 is SGHRS and CDR2 is YFSETQ. V lost 4 bases and J lost 3, with 13 bases in between. As handled by the study authors: Amplifying reference gene primers gave estimates of nucleated cell counts. Clones were sequenced by immunoSEQ multiplex PCR, and TCRdb holds only the in-frame ones, with some missing. D and trimming were read from the DNA, whereas the V and J calls and clone size are those reported in that table. The sample gives 150,000 to 200,000 clones, approximately 90% of which show up once; around 2.1% is in the top ten. This chain links TRBV5-1 with TRBJ2-2; D is possibly TRBD2 (5 bases). The source of this sequence is a man in his fifties who had recovered from COVID-19. The sequenced sample was peripheral blood. The DNA for the CDR3 is TGCGCCAGCAGCAGGACCGAGGGAGACACCGGGGAGCTGTTTTTT. Amino acid sequence: CASSRTEGDTGELFF. The whole variable domain, remainder taken from reference TRBV5-1 and TRBJ2-2, is KAGVTQTPRYLIKTRGQQVTLSCSPISGHRSVSWYQQTPGQGLQFLFEYFSETQRNKGNFPGRFSGRQFSNSRSEMNVSTLELGDSALYLCASSRTEGDTGELFFGEGSRLTVL.